These 16 T cell receptor beta chains share one sample of origin, sequenced in a study of T cell responses to AZD1222 COVID-19 vaccine (dated by TCRdb to about 2021). Library generation was performed with the immunoSEQ multiplex PCR assay. This is the immuneACCESS table as TCRdb keeps it, with only in-frame sequences that have V and J called. A part of the clones is gone; compared with another copy, unresolved V genes explain less than half, and the rest is unexplained. The sample table contains around 270,000 clones; only one count was recorded for 90% to 95% of them. The ten largest clonotypes hold around 0.6% of the sample. Taken with the paper, the label for time point translates to: about 28 days (+/-7) after the second vaccine dose. Sequencing was performed on peripheral blood, taken 28 days after the second AZD1222 dose. All receptors come from an adult who received the AZD1222 COVID-19 vaccine.

V and J are TRBV4-2 and TRBJ1-1; 8 nucleotides agree with TRBD1. Unmatched junction bases numbered 6, after V lost 4 bases and J lost 2 bases. CDR1 and CDR2 (germline): LGHNA, YNFKEQ. The CDR3 totals 15 residues. CDR3 DNA: TGTGCCAGCAGCCCATCGGACAGGGCCAACACTGAAGCTTTCTTT. It translates to CASSPSDRANTEAFF.

J is TRBJ2-2 and V is TRBV25-1; no firm D call. CDR1 MGHDK and CDR2 SYGVNS come from the germline V gene. The CDR3 extends over 13 amino acids. V was clipped by 4 bases and J by 5 bases, with 8 bases between them. CDR3 in DNA: TGTGCCAGCAGTGTGACGGAGACCGGGGAGCTGTTTTTT. Amino acid sequence: CASSVTETGELFF.

V usage is TRBV3-1 (or the pseudogene TRBV3-2) and J usage is TRBJ1-2; D uncertain. V was trimmed by 1 base and J by 7 bases, leaving 10 bases between them. The CDR3 runs to 13 residues. In germline, CDR1 is LGHDT, CDR2 YNNKEL (reference sequence). The chain's CDR3 is CASSQGAVLGYTF. CDR3 nucleotide sequence: TGTGCCAGCAGCCAAGGGGCGGTGCTTGGCTACACCTTC.

V usage is TRBV24-1 and J usage is TRBJ2-7; either TRBD1 or TRBD2 may supply D (6 bases each). The CDR3 runs to 15 residues. Trimming left V 5 bases short and J 5 bases short, with 18 bases between. Germline V lookup: CDR1 KGHDR, CDR2 SFDVKD. CDR3 sequence: CATSGGGQGNNEQYF. CDR3 nucleotides: TGTGCCACCAGTGGTGGGGGGCAGGGGAACAACGAGCAGTACTTC.

The V call is TRBV19, the J call TRBJ2-1; TRBD2 agrees at 13 bases. CDR3 length: 15 residues. J lost 5 bases, V lost 10 bases, and 8 bases had no gene match. Germline V gene sequence: CDR1 LNHDA, CDR2 SQIVND (reference sequence). Here the CDR3 DNA reads TGTGCCACCACGGGACTAGCGGGGATCCACAATGAGCAGTTCTTC. This gives the protein CATTGLAGIHNEQFF.

The chain is built from TRBV28 and TRBJ1-2; D not certain. The CDR3 has 14 amino acids. V was trimmed by 2 bases and J by 4 bases, leaving 11 bases between them. Germline values: CDR1 MDHEN, CDR2 SYDVKM. CDR3 region: CASSLPRPFYGYTF. The CDR3, as DNA: TGTGCCAGCAGTTTACCCCGACCGTTCTATGGCTACACCTTC.

Regarding this clone: The sample carries other DNA sequences with the same CDR3. The rearrangement links TRBV5-1 to TRBJ1-1; D is uncertain. Trimming removed 0 bases at V and 1 base at J, with 7 bases between. Germline V gives CDR1 SGHRS, CDR2 YFSETQ. The CDR3 covers 14 residues. The chain's CDR3 is CASSLGGGNTEAFF. The CDR3 DNA reads as TGCGCCAGCAGCTTGGGTGGTGGGAACACTGAAGCTTTCTTT. The full variable domain, rest sourced from reference TRBV5-1 and TRBJ1-1, is KAGVTQTPRYLIKTRGQQVTLSCSPISGHRSVSWYQQTPGQGLQFLFEYFSETQRNKGNFPGRFSGRQFSNSRSEMNVSTLELGDSALYLCASSLGGGNTEAFFGQGTRLTVV.

V gene TRBV5-1 combines with J gene TRBJ2-1, with 13 bases aligning to TRBD2. The CDR3 totals 15 residues. Trimming removed 6 bases from V and 7 bases from J; junction bases left unmatched: 7. Germline assignment: CDR1 SGHRS and CDR2 YFSETQ. In DNA form, the CDR3 reads TGCGCCAGCACCCAACTAGCGGGGGGGTCGAATGAGCAGTTCTTC. This codes for CASTQLAGGSNEQFF.

The V call is TRBV30, the J call TRBJ1-2; D perhaps matches TRBD1 (5 bases). Trimming left V 6 bases short and J 3 bases short, with 23 bases between. Looked up from germline, CDR1 is GTSNPN and CDR2 is SVGIG (reference sequence). The CDR3 consists of 16 residues. The CDR3 loop is CACTPVGPGGYYGYTF. The CDR3 DNA reads as TGTGCCTGCACCCCGGTGGGACCGGGAGGCTACTATGGCTACACCTTC.

V gene TRBV7-9 combines with J gene TRBJ2-5; no clear D gene. V lost 8 bases to trimming and J lost 5 bases, with 6 bases between them. Germline values: CDR1 SEHNR, CDR2 FQNEAQ (reference sequence). The CDR3 extends over 10 amino acids. CDR3 DNA: TGTGCCAGCCTGGGGGAGACCCAGTACTTC. Its translation: CASLGETQYF.

The chain carries TRBV12-3 or TRBV12-4 and TRBJ2-3; no reliable D call. This CDR3 has 12 amino acids. Trimming removed 7 bases at V and 2 bases at J, with 7 bases between. CDR3 residues: CASKEITDTQYF. The CDR3 DNA follows: TGTGCCAGCAAGGAGATCACAGATACGCAGTATTTT.

The chain employs TRBV4-1 and TRBJ1-2, with 8 positions matching TRBD1. V lost 1 base to trimming and J lost 1 base; unmatched junction nucleotides: 8. CDR1 and CDR2 from the germline V gene are MGHRA and YSYEKL. This CDR3 contains 17 residues. The CDR3 sequence is CASSQGTGSSDNYGYTF. The CDR3 DNA reads as TGCGCCAGCAGCCAAGGGACAGGGAGTTCTGATAACTATGGCTACACCTTC.

The count of this clone is one. The gene calls are TRBV28 and TRBJ1-5, with D unresolved. The CDR3 contains 15 residues. From germline, CDR1 is MDHEN and CDR2 SYDVKM. V lost 2 bases to trimming and J lost 0 bases, with 8 bases between them. The CDR3 here is CASSLPSYSNQPQHF. CDR3 nucleotides: TGTGCCAGCAGTTTACCATCCTATAGCAATCAGCCCCAGCATTTT.

The chain recombines TRBV20-1 with TRBJ2-1; perhaps D is TRBD1 or TRBD2 (6 bases each). This CDR3 comprises 14 residues. The V end was cut by 3 bases, the J end by 1 base, with 10 bases between. Germline CDR1 and CDR2: DFQATT and SNEGSKA (reference sequence). CDR3 amino acids: CSASRGASYNEQFF. Here the CDR3 DNA reads TGCAGTGCTAGTAGGGGGGCGTCCTACAATGAGCAGTTCTTC.

The CDR3 DNA sequence: TGTGCCAGCAGCTTTCGTGGTTCCTACGAGCAGTACTTC. This gives the protein CASSFRGSYEQYF. V is TRBV5-4 and J is TRBJ2-7; D remains ambiguous. The germline V and J ends were trimmed by 2 bases and 1 base, with 7 bases remaining between them. This CDR3 region has 13 residues. Germline-derived CDR1 and CDR2 are SGHNT and YYREEE (reference sequence).

The rearrangement uses TRBV7-3 and TRBJ1-6; D is undetermined. Germline assignment: CDR1 SGHTA and CDR2 FQGTGA. The CDR3 sequence is 13 residues long. V lost 5 bases, J lost 10 bases, and 12 bases lay in between. This chain's CDR3 is CASSQGSESPLHF. The CDR3, as DNA: TGTGCCAGCAGCCAAGGGTCTGAGTCACCCCTCCACTTT.